These T cell receptor beta chains were read from a single sample in a study of PD-1 blockade in classical Hodgkin lymphoma. Generated by immunoSEQ multiplex PCR, the TCRdb table keeps only in-frame clones and is missing some. The table has 15,000 to 20,000 clones, 75% to 90% seen once. The sample was peripheral blood mononuclear cells (PBMCs). These receptors came from a human donor with classical Hodgkin lymphoma. Both conserved end residues are part of each CDR3. D genes are given only for firm matches. Size tells how often a clone was seen (once, few, many) or the class of an expanded clone, and some rows leave it out.

clone size,J gene,V gene,D gene,CDR3 protein,CDR3 DNA
NA,TRBJ2-5,TRBV5-6,NA,CASSFGQGQETQYF,TGTGCCAGCAGCTTCGGGCAGGGCCAAGAGACCCAGTACTTC
NA,TRBJ1-6,TRBV19,TRBD1,CATRDRLNSPLYF,TGTGCCACCCGGGACAGGCTAAACTCACCCCTCTACTTT
few,TRBJ1-4,TRBV4-3,NA,CASSQGGRFFNEKLFF,TGCGCCAGCAGCCAAGGGGGCAGGTTTTTTAATGAAAAACTGTTTTTT
NA,TRBJ2-7,TRBV7-2,TRBD2,CASSLEGTSGRFEQYF,TGTGCCAGCAGCTTAGAGGGGACTAGCGGTCGTTTTGAGCAGTACTTC
NA,TRBJ2-7,TRBV19,NA,CASSPGGSIYEQYF,TGTGCCAGTAGCCCGGGGGGCTCAATCTACGAGCAGTACTTC
NA,TRBJ2-1,TRBV6-6,TRBD2,CASSYAGGPDNEQFF,TGTGCCAGCAGTTACGCGGGAGGGCCCGACAATGAGCAGTTCTTC
few,TRBJ2-1,TRBV28,TRBD1,CASSLQGATYNEQFF,TGTGCCAGCAGTTTACAGGGGGCAACCTACAATGAGCAGTTCTTC
NA,TRBJ2-1,TRBV7-2,TRBD2,CASSLRGLAGARYEQFF,TGTGCCAGCAGCTTACGGGGACTAGCGGGAGCGCGGTATGAGCAGTTCTTC
once,TRBJ2-1,TRBV12-5,TRBD2,CASAPGMGLAGEESSYNEQFF,TGTGCTAGTGCTCCTGGAATGGGACTAGCGGGAGAGGAGAGCTCCTACAATGAGCAGTTCTTC
NA,TRBJ1-4,TRBV28,NA,CASSTGQEKLFF,TGTGCCAGCAGCACAGGACAGGAAAAACTGTTTTTT
once,TRBJ2-7,TRBV28,TRBD1,CASTSLGTANEQYF,TGTGCCAGCACCTCCCTTGGGACAGCTAACGAGCAGTACTTC
NA,TRBJ2-2,TRBV4-2,NA,CASSQGPSRPELFF,TGTGCCAGCAGCCAAGGCCCCAGCCGACCGGAGCTGTTTTTT
NA,TRBJ2-1,TRBV7-2,TRBD1,CASFQGAGYNEQFF,TGTGCCAGCTTCCAGGGGGCGGGGTACAATGAGCAGTTCTTC
NA,TRBJ2-1,TRBV2,NA,CASGGDLAIFYNEQFF,TGTGCCAGCGGTGGGGACCTAGCAATATTCTACAATGAGCAGTTCTTC
NA,TRBJ2-7,TRBV7-2,NA,CASSLEGVAVLTAGEQYF,TGTGCCAGCAGCCTTGAGGGGGTAGCGGTTCTTACTGCCGGCGAGCAGTACTTC
NA,TRBJ1-5,TRBV7-2,NA,CASSLEEFIGPQHF,TGTGCCAGCAGCTTAGAGGAGTTTATAGGGCCCCAGCATTTT
NA,TRBJ2-1,TRBV6-1,TRBD1,CASSRQGPNNEQFF,TGTGCCAGCAGCCGACAGGGGCCGAACAATGAGCAGTTCTTC
NA,TRBJ2-1,TRBV28,TRBD2,CASSFQGLTIYNEQFF,TGTGCCAGCAGTTTCCAGGGACTAACAATCTACAATGAGCAGTTCTTC
NA,TRBJ2-2,TRBV27,TRBD1,CASSLFPQGAGAGTNTGELFF,TGTGCCAGCAGTTTATTCCCACAGGGGGCAGGAGCGGGAACTAACACCGGGGAGCTGTTTTTT
NA,TRBJ2-1,TRBV10-3,NA,CAISEVVGTSSYNEQFF,TGTGCCATCAGTGAAGTGGTTGGCACGAGCTCCTACAATGAGCAGTTCTTC
NA,TRBJ1-2,TRBV7-2,NA,CASSSSNYGYTF,TGTGCCAGCAGCTCGTCTAACTATGGCTACACCTTC
NA,TRBJ2-5,TRBV6-1,TRBD2,CASSEVSGRRETQYF,TGTGCCAGCAGTGAAGTTAGCGGGAGGAGAGAGACCCAGTACTTC
NA,TRBJ2-5,TRBV30,TRBD2,CAWKAGAGLVQYF,TGTGCCTGGAAGGCGGGAGCGGGCCTGGTCCAGTACTTC
NA,TRBJ1-5,TRBV4-3,NA,CASSQDTFWGQPQHF,TGCGCCAGCAGCCAAGATACCTTCTGGGGTCAGCCCCAGCATTTT
NA,TRBJ1-1,TRBV10-1,NA,CASSVGRGKTEAFF,TGCGCCAGCAGTGTAGGCAGGGGAAAAACTGAAGCTTTCTTT
NA,TRBJ1-2,TRBV19,NA,CASTKGTIRHGYTF,TGTGCCAGTACGAAGGGTACCATTCGACATGGCTACACCTTC
NA,TRBJ2-7,TRBV18,TRBD1,CASSSRDSSYEQYF,TGTGCCAGCTCATCCCGGGACAGCTCCTACGAGCAGTACTTC
NA,TRBJ2-3,TRBV7-9,NA,CASFRRLTDTQYF,TGTGCCAGCTTCCGGAGGCTCACAGATACGCAGTATTTT
NA,TRBJ1-2,TRBV9,TRBD1,CASTEQGGNYGYTF,TGTGCCAGCACCGAACAGGGGGGGAACTATGGCTACACCTTC
NA,TRBJ2-3,TRBV12-2,NA,CASRLEFRLAGPPTDTQYF,TGTGCAAGTCGCTTAGAATTTCGGCTAGCGGGACCCCCCACAGATACGCAGTATTTT
NA,TRBJ2-7,TRBV7-6,NA,CASSLDQGFSYEQYF,TGTGCCAGCAGCTTAGATCAGGGGTTCTCCTACGAGCAGTACTTC
few,TRBJ1-2,TRBV29-1,NA,CSAPAAGGPIDGYTF,TGCAGCGCCCCCGCGGCCGGGGGACCCATAGATGGCTACACCTTC
NA,TRBJ2-3,TRBV7-3,NA,CASSLIPGSPDTQYF,TGTGCCAGCAGCTTAATCCCCGGGTCCCCAGATACGCAGTATTTT
NA,TRBJ2-3,TRBV5-4,TRBD2,CASSLGGTSGITDTQYF,TGTGCCAGCAGCTTGGGAGGGACTAGCGGGATCACAGATACGCAGTATTTT
few,TRBJ2-1,TRBV7-8,NA,CASSLKYASESSSYNEQFF,TGTGCCAGCAGCTTAAAATACGCTAGCGAGTCGAGCTCCTACAATGAGCAGTTCTTC
NA,TRBJ1-2,TRBV30,NA,CAWSVNYGYTF,TGTGCCTGGAGTGTAAACTATGGCTACACCTTC
NA,TRBJ1-3,TRBV28,NA,CASSLAGIMGNTIYF,TGTGCCAGCAGTTTGGCAGGGATAATGGGAAACACCATATATTTT
NA,TRBJ1-5,TRBV6-6,NA,CASSFVQGDSNQPQHF,TGTGCCAGCAGTTTCGTTCAGGGAGATAGCAATCAGCCCCAGCATTTT
NA,TRBJ1-1,TRBV5-1,NA,CASSLRSGEGEAFF,TGCGCCAGCAGCCTACGATCTGGGGAGGGGGAAGCTTTCTTT
NA,TRBJ2-5,TRBV11-3,TRBD2,CASSLGAGDGETQYF,TGTGCCAGCAGCTTAGGTGCGGGAGACGGAGAGACCCAGTACTTC
NA,TRBJ2-2,TRBV19,TRBD2,CASRTSGSNTGELFF,TGTGCCAGTAGGACTAGCGGTTCGAACACCGGGGAGCTGTTTTTT
once,TRBJ2-7,TRBV21-1,NA,CASSKRHRTGGAEQYF,TGTGCCAGCAGCAAAAGACACCGGACAGGGGGCGCCGAGCAGTACTTC
NA,TRBJ2-2,TRBV4-1,NA,CASSQIGQTGANTGELFF,TGCGCCAGCAGCCAAATTGGACAGACCGGCGCGAACACCGGGGAGCTGTTTTTT
few,TRBJ2-3,TRBV10-1,TRBD2,CASSGGLAGAEDTQYF,TGCGCCAGCAGTGGCGGACTAGCGGGAGCGGAAGATACGCAGTATTTT
NA,TRBJ2-5,TRBV28,NA,CASSFRGETQYF,TGTGCCAGCAGTTTCCGCGGGGAGACCCAGTACTTC
NA,TRBJ1-1,TRBV4-1,TRBD1,CASSQVAGDRGAFF,TGCGCCAGCAGCCAAGTCGCCGGGGACAGGGGGGCTTTCTTT
NA,TRBJ2-7,TRBV5-6,NA,CASSFGVTPGYEQYF,TGTGCCAGCAGTTTTGGGGTTACCCCGGGCTACGAGCAGTACTTC
NA,TRBJ2-3,TRBV10-3,NA,CAISEATSQMNTDTQYF,TGTGCCATCAGTGAGGCCACTAGCCAGATGAACACAGATACGCAGTATTTT
few,TRBJ1-4,TRBV5-6,NA,CASSSQGTNEKLFF,TGTGCCAGCAGCTCTCAGGGCACTAATGAAAAACTGTTTTTT
NA,TRBJ2-2,TRBV7-2,NA,CASSSAIAAMNTGELFF,TGTGCCAGCAGTTCCGCCATAGCGGCAATGAACACCGGGGAGCTGTTTTTT
few,TRBJ2-2,TRBV19,TRBD2,CASATSGTTNTGELFF,TGTGCCAGCGCCACTTCCGGGACTACGAACACCGGGGAGCTGTTTTTT
once,TRBJ2-5,TRBV7-2,NA,CASSLAGGRETQYF,TGTGCCAGCAGCTTAGCGGGGGGAAGAGAGACCCAGTACTTC
NA,TRBJ1-2,TRBV4-3,TRBD1,CASSQIPGGLNYGYTF,TGCGCCAGCAGCCAAATTCCAGGGGGCCTTAACTATGGCTACACCTTC